This TCR beta chain was obtained from a study of vaccination effects on CD4 cells after COVID-19. The CDR3 is 15 amino acids. Unmatched junction bases numbered 7, after V lost 4 bases and J lost 4 bases. CDR1 and CDR2 (germline): SEHNR, FQNEAQ (reference sequence). The table came from immunoSEQ multiplex PCR; TCRdb's copy has only in-frame clones and leaves some out. The sample holds roughly 27,000 clones, roughly 77% seen once. Overall study findings and caveats: Few convalescent patients, and no early post-infection timepoints, were available to the study.

ViraFEST used viral peptide pools to expand antigen-specific CD4+ T cells before sequencing. Following culture for approximately ten days, CD4+ T cells were isolated. A PCR test confirmed that the person had SARS-CoV-2 infection between March and December 2020. To note about this clone: The antigen is not known.

The chain combines TRBV7-9 with TRBJ2-1; 7 nucleotides align to TRBD1. This material consisted of CD4+ T cells from PBMCs cultured with HCoV-NL63 spike peptides, taken before COVID-19 vaccination. The TCR sequence derives from a human donor who had a prior SARS-CoV-2 infection. CDR3 in DNA: TGTGCCAGCAGCTACCCCGACAGGGAATACAATGAGCAGTTCTTC. Protein sequence: CASSYPDREYNEQFF.